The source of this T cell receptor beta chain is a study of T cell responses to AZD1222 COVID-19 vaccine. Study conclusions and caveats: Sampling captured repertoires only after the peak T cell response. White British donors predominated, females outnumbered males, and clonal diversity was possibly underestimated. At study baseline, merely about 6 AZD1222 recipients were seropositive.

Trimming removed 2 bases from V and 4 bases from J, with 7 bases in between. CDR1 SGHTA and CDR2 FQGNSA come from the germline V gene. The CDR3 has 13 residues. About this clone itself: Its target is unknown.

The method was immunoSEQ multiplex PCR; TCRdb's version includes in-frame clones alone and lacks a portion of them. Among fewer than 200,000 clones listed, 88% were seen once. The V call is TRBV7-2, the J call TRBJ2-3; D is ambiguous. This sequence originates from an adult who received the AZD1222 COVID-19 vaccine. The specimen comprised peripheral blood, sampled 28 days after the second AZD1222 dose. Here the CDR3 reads CASSLRRADTQYF. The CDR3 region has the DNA TGTGCCAGCAGCTTACGTAGAGCAGATACGCAGTATTTT.